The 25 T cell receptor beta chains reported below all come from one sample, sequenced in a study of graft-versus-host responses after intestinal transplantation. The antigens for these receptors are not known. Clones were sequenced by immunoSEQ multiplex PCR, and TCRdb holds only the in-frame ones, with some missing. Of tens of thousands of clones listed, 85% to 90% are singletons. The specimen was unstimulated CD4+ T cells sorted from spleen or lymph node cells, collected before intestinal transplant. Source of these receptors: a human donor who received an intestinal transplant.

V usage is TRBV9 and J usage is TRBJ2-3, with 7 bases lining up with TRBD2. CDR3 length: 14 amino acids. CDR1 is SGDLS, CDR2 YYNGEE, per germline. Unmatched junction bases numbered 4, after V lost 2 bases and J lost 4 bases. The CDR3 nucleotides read TGTGCCAGCAGCGTTACCCTAGCGGCAGATACGCAGTATTTT. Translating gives CASSVTLAADTQYF.

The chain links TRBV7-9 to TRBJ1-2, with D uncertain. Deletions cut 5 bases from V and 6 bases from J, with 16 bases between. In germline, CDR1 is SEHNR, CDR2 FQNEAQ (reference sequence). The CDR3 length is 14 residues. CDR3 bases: TGTGCCAGCAGCCGTCCCCCAGCGGACCATGGCTACACCTTC. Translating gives CASSRPPADHGYTF.

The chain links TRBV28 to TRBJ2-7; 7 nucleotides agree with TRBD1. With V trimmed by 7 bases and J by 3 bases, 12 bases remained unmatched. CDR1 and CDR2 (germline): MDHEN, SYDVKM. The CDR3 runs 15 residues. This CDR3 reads CASTTRRTGLYEQYF. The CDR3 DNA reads TGTGCCAGCACCACAAGGCGGACAGGCCTCTACGAGCAGTACTTC.

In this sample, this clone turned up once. This CDR3 is CASSELRGSYGYTF. CDR3 DNA sequence: TGTGCCAGCAGTGAATTGCGGGGGTCCTATGGCTACACCTTC. The chain carries TRBV6-1 and TRBJ1-2; perhaps TRBD1 as D (5 bases). V shed 2 bases and J shed 4 bases, with 11 bases lying between them. Germline V gives CDR1 MNHNS, CDR2 SASEGT. The CDR3 has 14 residues.

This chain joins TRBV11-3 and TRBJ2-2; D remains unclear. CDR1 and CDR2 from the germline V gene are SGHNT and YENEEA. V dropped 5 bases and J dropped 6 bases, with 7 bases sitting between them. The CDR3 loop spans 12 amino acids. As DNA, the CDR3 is TGTGCCAGCAGCCTCGGTTCCGGGGAGCTGTTTTTT. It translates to CASSLGSGELFF. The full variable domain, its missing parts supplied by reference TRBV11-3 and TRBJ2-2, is EAGVVQSPRYKIIEKKQPVAFWCNPISGHNTLYWYLQNLGQGPELLIRYENEEAVDDSQLPKDRFSAERLKGVDSTLKIQPAELGDSAVYLCASSLGSGELFFGEGSRLTVL.

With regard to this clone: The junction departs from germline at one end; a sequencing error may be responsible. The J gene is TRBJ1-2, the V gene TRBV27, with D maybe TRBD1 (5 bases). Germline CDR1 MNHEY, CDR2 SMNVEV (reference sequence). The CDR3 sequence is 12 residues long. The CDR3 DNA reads TGTGCCAGCAGTTGGGGGGATAGGGCAGGGAGCTTC. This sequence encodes CASSWGDRAGSF.

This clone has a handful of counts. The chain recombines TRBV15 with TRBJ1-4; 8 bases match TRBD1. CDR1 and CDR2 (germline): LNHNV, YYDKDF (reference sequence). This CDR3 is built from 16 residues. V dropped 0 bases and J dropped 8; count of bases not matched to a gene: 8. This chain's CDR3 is CATSRDRGQGGEKLFF. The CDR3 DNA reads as TGTGCCACCAGCAGAGATAGAGGACAGGGAGGGGAAAAACTGTTTTTT.

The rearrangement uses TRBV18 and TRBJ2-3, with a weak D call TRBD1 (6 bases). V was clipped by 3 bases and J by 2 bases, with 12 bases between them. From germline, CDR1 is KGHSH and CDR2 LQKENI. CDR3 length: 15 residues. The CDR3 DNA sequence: TGTGCCAGCTCACCGGCTCAGGGGAACACAGATACGCAGTATTTT. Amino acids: CASSPAQGNTDTQYF. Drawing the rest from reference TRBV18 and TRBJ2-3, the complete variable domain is NAGVMQNPRHLVRRRGQEARLRCSPMKGHSHVYWYRQLPEEGLKFMVYLQKENIIDESGMPKERFSAEFPKEGPSILRIQQVVRGDSAAYFCASSPAQGNTDTQYFGPGTRLTVL.

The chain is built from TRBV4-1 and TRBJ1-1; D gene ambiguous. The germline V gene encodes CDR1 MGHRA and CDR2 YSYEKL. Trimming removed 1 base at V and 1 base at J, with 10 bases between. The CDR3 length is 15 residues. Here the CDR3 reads CASSQVPTGNTEAFF. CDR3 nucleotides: TGCGCCAGCAGCCAAGTCCCGACGGGGAACACTGAAGCTTTCTTT.

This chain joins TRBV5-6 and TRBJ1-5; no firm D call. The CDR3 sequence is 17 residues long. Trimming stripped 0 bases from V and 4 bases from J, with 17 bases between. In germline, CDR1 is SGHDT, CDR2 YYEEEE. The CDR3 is CASSLAGGSIPNQPQHF. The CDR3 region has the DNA TGTGCCAGCAGCTTGGCCGGCGGCAGCATACCAAATCAGCCCCAGCATTTT.

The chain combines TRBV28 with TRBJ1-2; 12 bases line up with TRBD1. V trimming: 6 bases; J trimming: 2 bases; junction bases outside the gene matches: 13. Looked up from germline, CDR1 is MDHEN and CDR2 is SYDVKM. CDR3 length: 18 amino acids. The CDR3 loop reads CASSSSGTGGLENYGYTF. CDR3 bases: TGTGCCAGCAGCTCCTCCGGGACAGGGGGCCTCGAGAACTATGGCTACACCTTC.

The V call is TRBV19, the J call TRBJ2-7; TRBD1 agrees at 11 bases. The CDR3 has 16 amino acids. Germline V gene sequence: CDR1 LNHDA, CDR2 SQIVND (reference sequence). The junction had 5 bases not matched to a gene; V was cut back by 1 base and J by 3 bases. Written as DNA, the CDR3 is TGTGCCAGTAGTATAGTGGGGACAGGGGGAAGCTACGAGCAGTACTTC. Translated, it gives CASSIVGTGGSYEQYF.

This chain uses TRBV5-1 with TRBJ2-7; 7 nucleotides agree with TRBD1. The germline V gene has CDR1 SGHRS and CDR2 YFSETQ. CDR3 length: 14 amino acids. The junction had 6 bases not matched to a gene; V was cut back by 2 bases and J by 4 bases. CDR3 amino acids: CASSLRQGEYEQYF. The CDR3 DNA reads TGCGCCAGCAGCTTAAGACAGGGAGAATACGAGCAGTACTTC.

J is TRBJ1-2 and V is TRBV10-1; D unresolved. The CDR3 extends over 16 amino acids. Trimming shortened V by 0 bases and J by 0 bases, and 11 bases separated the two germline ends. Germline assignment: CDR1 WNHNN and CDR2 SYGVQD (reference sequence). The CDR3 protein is CASSESSWAANYGYTF. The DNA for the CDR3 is TGCGCCAGCAGTGAGTCTTCCTGGGCAGCTAACTATGGCTACACCTTC.

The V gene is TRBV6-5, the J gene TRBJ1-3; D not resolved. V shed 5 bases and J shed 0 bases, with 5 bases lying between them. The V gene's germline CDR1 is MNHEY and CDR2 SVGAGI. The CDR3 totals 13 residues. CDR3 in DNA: TGTGCCAGCAGTCAACACTCTGGAAACACCATATATTTT. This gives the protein CASSQHSGNTIYF.

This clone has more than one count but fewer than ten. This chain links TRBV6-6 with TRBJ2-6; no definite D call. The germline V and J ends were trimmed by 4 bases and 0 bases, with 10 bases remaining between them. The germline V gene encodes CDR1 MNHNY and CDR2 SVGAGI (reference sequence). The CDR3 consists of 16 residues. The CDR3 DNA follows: TGTGCCAGCAGTTCCCAAAAGAGCTCTGGGGCCAACGTCCTGACTTTC. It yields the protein CASSSQKSSGANVLTF.

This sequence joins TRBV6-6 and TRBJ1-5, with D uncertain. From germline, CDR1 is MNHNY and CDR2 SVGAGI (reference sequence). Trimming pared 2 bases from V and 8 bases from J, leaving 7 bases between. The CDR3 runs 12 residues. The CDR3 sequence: CASSYMAKPQHF. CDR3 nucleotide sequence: TGTGCCAGCAGTTACATGGCCAAGCCCCAGCATTTT.

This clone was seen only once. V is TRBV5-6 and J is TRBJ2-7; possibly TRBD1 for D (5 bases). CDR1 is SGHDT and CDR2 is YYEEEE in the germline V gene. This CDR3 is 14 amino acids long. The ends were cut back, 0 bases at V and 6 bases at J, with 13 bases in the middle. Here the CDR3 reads CASSLVAGSGEQYF. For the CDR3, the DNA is TGTGCCAGCAGCTTGGTGGCAGGGTCGGGCGAGCAGTACTTC.

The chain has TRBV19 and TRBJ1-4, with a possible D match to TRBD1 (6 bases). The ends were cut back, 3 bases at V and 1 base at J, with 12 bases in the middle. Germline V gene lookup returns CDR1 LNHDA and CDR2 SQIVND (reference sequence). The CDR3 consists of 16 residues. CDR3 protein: CASSIRGAVTNEKLFF. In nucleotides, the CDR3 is TGTGCCAGTAGTATCAGGGGCGCCGTAACTAATGAAAAACTGTTTTTT.

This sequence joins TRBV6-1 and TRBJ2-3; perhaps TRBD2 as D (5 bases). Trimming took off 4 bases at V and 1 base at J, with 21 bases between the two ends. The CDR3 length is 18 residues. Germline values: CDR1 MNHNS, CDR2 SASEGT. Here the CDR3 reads CASSGHLAGWRGTDTQYF. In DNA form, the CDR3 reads TGTGCCAGCAGTGGACACCTGGCCGGGTGGCGGGGCACAGATACGCAGTATTTT.

DNA for the CDR3: TGTGCCAGCAGCTTGCGTAGAGGGGCCAACGTCCTGACTTTC. This sequence encodes CASSLRRGANVLTF. This sequence joins TRBV5-6 and TRBJ2-6; D not certain. This CDR3 has 14 amino acids. Trimming stripped 1 base from V and 4 bases from J, with 6 bases between. The germline CDR1 and CDR2 sequences are SGHDT and YYEEEE.

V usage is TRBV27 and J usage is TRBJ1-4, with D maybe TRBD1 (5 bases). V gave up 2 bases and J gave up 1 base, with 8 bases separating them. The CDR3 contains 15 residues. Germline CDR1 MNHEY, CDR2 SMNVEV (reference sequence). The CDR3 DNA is TGTGCCAGCAGTTTACGGGGGGTAACTAATGAAAAACTGTTTTTT. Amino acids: CASSLRGVTNEKLFF. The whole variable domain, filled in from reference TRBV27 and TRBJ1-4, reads EAQVTQNPRYLITVTGKKLTVTCSQNMNHEYMSWYRQDPGLGLRQIYYSMNVEVTDKGDVPEGYKVSRKEKRNFPLILESPSPNQTSLYFCASSLRGVTNEKLFFGSGTQLSVL.

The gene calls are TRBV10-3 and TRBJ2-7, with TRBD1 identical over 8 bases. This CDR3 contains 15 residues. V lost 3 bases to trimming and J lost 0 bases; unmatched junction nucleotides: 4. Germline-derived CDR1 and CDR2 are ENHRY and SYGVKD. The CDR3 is CAISDRGQLSYEQYF. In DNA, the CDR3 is TGTGCCATCAGTGACAGGGGGCAACTCTCCTACGAGCAGTACTTC.

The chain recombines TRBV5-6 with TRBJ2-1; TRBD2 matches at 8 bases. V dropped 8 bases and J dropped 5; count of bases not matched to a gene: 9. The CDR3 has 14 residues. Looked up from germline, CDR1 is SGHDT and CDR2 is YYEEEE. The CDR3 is CASHVSGGDNEQFF. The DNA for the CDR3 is TGTGCCAGTCACGTGAGCGGGGGCGACAATGAGCAGTTCTTC.

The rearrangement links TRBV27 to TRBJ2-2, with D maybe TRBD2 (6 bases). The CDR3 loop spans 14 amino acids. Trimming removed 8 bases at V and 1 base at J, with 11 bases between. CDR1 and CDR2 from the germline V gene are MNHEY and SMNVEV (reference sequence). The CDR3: CASSRRENTGELFF. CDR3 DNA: TGTGCCAGCTCACGGCGGGAGAACACCGGGGAGCTGTTTTTT.